The 9 T cell receptor beta chains presented below share a single source sample, sequenced in a study of blood T cell repertoires in COVID-19. The method was immunoSEQ multiplex PCR; TCRdb's version includes in-frame clones alone and lacks a portion of them. Of approximately 470,000 clones in the sample, around 90% were seen once. Specimen: PBMCs or T cells enriched from blood (not recorded which). Receptors originate from a woman aged 18-29 years who had recovered from COVID-19.

This clone was detected once. The chain couples TRBV4-1 to TRBJ2-5; weak D call: TRBD2 (6 bases). The CDR3 has 15 amino acids. Per germline, CDR1 MGHRA and CDR2 YSYEKL. Trimming took off 0 bases at V and 4 bases at J, with 12 bases between the two ends. CDR3 residues: CASSQDPGVTETQYF. The DNA of the CDR3 is TGCGCCAGCAGCCAAGACCCGGGGGTTACAGAGACCCAGTACTTC.

V is TRBV9 and J is TRBJ2-2, with a possible D match to TRBD2 (5 bases). Trimming removed 0 bases at V and 5 bases at J, with 8 bases between. The CDR3 contains 14 residues. Germline V CDR1 and CDR2: SGDLS, YYNGEE. The CDR3 DNA sequence: TGTGCCAGCAGCGTAGACCGCGGGACCGGGGAGCTGTTTTTT. Encoded protein: CASSVDRGTGELFF.

The chain carries TRBV2 and TRBJ1-2, with TRBD1 as a possible D gene (6 bases). Germline V gene data show CDR1 as SNHLY and CDR2 as FYNNEI. V was pared by 6 bases and J by 4 bases, with 18 bases between. The CDR3 consists of 15 residues. Here the CDR3 DNA reads TGTGCCAGCAGCCCTACAGGGTATGCCCTCTATGGCTACACCTTC. Protein product: CASSPTGYALYGYTF.

This clone has more than one count but fewer than ten. The chain is built from TRBV4-1 and TRBJ1-2, with a possible D match to TRBD1 (6 bases). With 6 bases removed from V and 6 bases from J, the gap between germline ends came to 23 bases. Per the germline V gene, CDR1 is MGHRA and CDR2 is YSYEKL. The CDR3 has 16 amino acids. The CDR3: CASRPGTPGGANGYTF. The CDR3 DNA reads as TGCGCCAGCAGACCCGGCACCCCGGGGGGCGCGAATGGCTACACCTTC.

J is TRBJ1-5 and V is TRBV5-8; D call uncertain. Germline V gene sequence: CDR1 SGHTS, CDR2 YDEGEE. There are 15 residues in the CDR3. The V and J ends lost 7 bases and 2 bases respectively, with 16 bases between them. Here the CDR3 reads CASAHEVAGNQPQHF. Here the CDR3 DNA reads TGTGCCAGCGCCCACGAGGTGGCGGGCAATCAGCCCCAGCATTTT.

The V gene is TRBV6-5, the J gene TRBJ1-5; 8 positions agree with TRBD1. The CDR3 is 15 amino acids. Germline V gene sequence: CDR1 MNHEY, CDR2 SVGAGI. V lost 5 bases, J lost 1 base, and 4 bases stayed unmatched. Written as DNA, the CDR3 is TGTGCCAGCAGTCGGGACAGGTGGAGCAATCAGCCCCAGCATTTT. This gives the protein CASSRDRWSNQPQHF.

The CDR3 loop is CASSPLAGGAGEQYF. CDR3 DNA: TGTGCCAGCAGCCCTCTAGCGGGGGGGGCCGGGGAGCAGTACTTC. The chain uses TRBV9 and TRBJ2-7, with 12 bases fitting TRBD2. CDR1 is SGDLS, CDR2 YYNGEE, per germline. The J segment lost 7 bases and the V segment lost 4 bases, leaving 9 bases of the junction unmatched. CDR3 size: 15 residues. The whole variable domain, filled in from reference TRBV9 and TRBJ2-7, reads DSGVTQTPKHLITATGQRVTLRCSPRSGDLSVYWYQQSLDQGLQFLIQYYNGEERAKGNILERFSAQQFPDLHSELNLSSLELGDSALYFCASSPLAGGAGEQYFGPGTRLTVT.

The chain links TRBV5-1 to TRBJ1-5; D perhaps matches TRBD1 (6 bases). Germline V lookup: CDR1 SGHRS, CDR2 YFSETQ. The CDR3 loop spans 13 amino acids. The ends were cut back, 0 bases at V and 9 bases at J, with 10 bases in the middle. For the CDR3, the DNA is TGCGCCAGCAGCTTGGGGGGGGGCACGCCCCAGCATTTT. As protein: CASSLGGGTPQHF.

The rearrangement uses TRBV7-9 and TRBJ2-5; 9 positions match TRBD1. The CDR3 contains 14 residues. The junction had 1 base not matched to a gene; V was cut back by 1 base and J by 4 bases. CDR1 and CDR2 from the germline V gene are SEHNR and FQNEAQ (reference sequence). The CDR3: CASSLEDRGETQYF. The CDR3 DNA is TGTGCCAGCAGCTTAGAGGACAGGGGAGAGACCCAGTACTTC. The entire variable domain, with the rest obtained from reference TRBV7-9 and TRBJ2-5, is as follows: DTGVSQNPRHKITKRGQNVTFRCDPISEHNRLYWYRQTLGQGPEFLTYFQNEAQLEKSRLLSDRFSAERPKGSFSTLEIQRTEQGDSAMYLCASSLEDRGETQYFGPGTRLLVL.